The 4 T cell receptor beta chains in this list originate from one sample, sequenced in a study of radiotherapy plus CTLA-4 blockade in lung cancer. The data were produced by immunoSEQ multiplex PCR, yet TCRdb's version contains in-frame clones alone and is incomplete. The sample shows more than 60,000 clones, 65% to 85% of them seen only once. The source was peripheral blood, collected from a patient treated with radiotherapy plus ipilimumab. These receptors all stem from a human donor with non-small cell lung cancer who had a complete response to radiotherapy plus ipilimumab.

The chain couples TRBV18 to TRBJ2-7; TRBD1 matches at 7 bases. V lost 6 bases and J lost 4; bases outside the gene matches: 9. The germline gives CDR1 KGHSH, CDR2 LQKENI. This CDR3 has 14 amino acids. The CDR3 loop reads CASSRSETGYEQYF. The CDR3 DNA is TGTGCCAGCTCGCGCTCTGAGACAGGGTACGAGCAGTACTTC.

The V call is TRBV15, the J call TRBJ2-7; TRBD1 aligns across 9 bases. This CDR3 is 14 amino acids long. The germline V gene has CDR1 LNHNV and CDR2 YYDKDF (reference sequence). The V gene end was trimmed by 4 bases and the J gene end by 8 bases; junction bases not matched to a gene: 9. CDR3 sequence reads: CATSMTGGNGKQYF. The CDR3 nucleotides read TGTGCCACCAGCATGACAGGGGGGAACGGAAAGCAGTACTTC.

The chain has TRBV5-1 and TRBJ2-1; a possible D gene is TRBD2 (5 bases). In germline, CDR1 is SGHRS, CDR2 YFSETQ. There are 15 residues in the CDR3. V was shortened by 6 bases and J by 4 bases, with 17 bases between the two germline ends. For the CDR3, the DNA is TGCGCCAGCAATCGGGGTCAAGGATTTTACAATGAGCAGTTCTTC. Protein: CASNRGQGFYNEQFF.

The chain combines TRBV28 with TRBJ2-3, with 12 bases matching TRBD2. Germline CDR1 reads MDHEN; CDR2 reads SYDVKM. The V segment lost 2 bases and the J segment 4 bases; nucleotides outside the gene matches: 7. The CDR3 covers 17 residues. CDR3 sequence (DNA): TGTGCCAGCAGTTTAAGGGGACTAGCGGGCGGGTCAGATACGCAGTATTTT. This sequence encodes CASSLRGLAGGSDTQYF.